Listed here are 25 T cell receptor beta chains from one sample, sequenced in a study of blood T cell repertoires in COVID-19 (TCRdb year 2020). Library preparation employed the immunoSEQ multiplex PCR assay. Not all clones reach the TCRdb copy of this immuneACCESS table, which keeps in-frame sequences only. Checked studies attribute under half of the gap to unresolved V genes and leave the rest unexplained. Counted in this sample were more than 70,000 clones; approximately 89% of them appeared once. Clones ranked in the top ten supply approximately 6.3% of the sample. What was sequenced was peripheral blood. These receptors were taken from a man between 50 and 59 years old with active COVID-19.

The chain has TRBV5-8 and TRBJ1-2; D might be TRBD1 (5 bases). The germline CDR1 and CDR2 sequences are SGHTS and YDEGEE. This CDR3 is 16 amino acids long. V lost 4 bases and J lost 8, with 24 bases in between. CDR3: CASSRVGRGGFEGYTF. CDR3 nucleotides: TGTGCCAGCAGCAGAGTCGGAAGGGGAGGATTTGAGGGCTACACCTTC.

This rearrangement joins TRBV6-5 to TRBJ1-6, with a weak D call TRBD1 (5 bases). V was shortened by 6 bases and J by 6 bases, with 12 bases between the two germline ends. Germline values: CDR1 MNHEY, CDR2 SVGAGI. CDR3 size: 14 residues. The DNA of the CDR3 is TGTGCCAGCAGATGGGGCGAACTTAATTCACCCCTCCACTTT. This translates into CASRWGELNSPLHF.

The rearrangement joins TRBV30 to TRBJ2-2, with 7 bases identical to TRBD1. The J segment lost 4 bases and the V segment lost 5 bases, leaving 10 bases of the junction unmatched. Germline assignment: CDR1 GTSNPN and CDR2 SVGIG (reference sequence). CDR3 length: 15 amino acids. The CDR3 DNA reads TGTGCCTGGTCCACCGTAGGGGGCCTCACCGGGGAGCTGTTTTTT. Amino acid sequence: CAWSTVGGLTGELFF. Full variable domain (rest looked up from reference TRBV30 and TRBJ2-2): SQTIHQWPATLVQPVGSPLSLECTVEGTSNPNLYWYRQAAGRGLQLLFYSVGIGQISSEVPQNLSASRPQDRQFILSSKKLLLSDSGFYLCAWSTVGGLTGELFFGEGSRLTVL.

The chain has TRBV19 and TRBJ1-1; 11 positions agree with TRBD1. The V gene's germline CDR1 is LNHDA and CDR2 SQIVND (reference sequence). The CDR3 extends over 20 amino acids. V was pared by 3 bases and J by 1 base, with 16 bases of the junction left unmatched. CDR3 in DNA: TGTGCCAGTAGTATTGCCCCCCGGGACAGGGGGTTCGGGGGGAACACTGAAGCTTTCTTT. Its protein is CASSIAPRDRGFGGNTEAFF.

The chain combines TRBV6-6 with TRBJ2-3; the match to TRBD2 covers 7 bases. The CDR3 spans 12 residues. V was pared by 6 bases and J by 6 bases, with 3 bases of the junction left unmatched. CDR1 is MNHNY and CDR2 is SVGAGI in the germline V gene (reference sequence). The DNA of the CDR3 is TGTGCCAGCAGGGCGGGGGAGGATACGCAGTATTTT. Translation: CASRAGEDTQYF.

The genes are TRBV7-2 and TRBJ2-5, with 14 bases aligning to TRBD2. After removal of 4 bases from V and 3 bases from J, the junction contained 4 bases not matched to a gene. Germline loops: CDR1 SGHTA, CDR2 FQGNSA. This CDR3 is built from 16 residues. The CDR3 bases are TGTGCCAGCAGCTCGGCGGGACTAGCGGGGGAAGAGACCCAGTACTTC. Protein: CASSSAGLAGEETQYF.

The chain combines TRBV7-3 with TRBJ2-7; TRBD1 aligns across 7 bases. The CDR3 contains 14 residues. Losses at the gene ends were 5 bases for V and 2 bases for J; bases not matched to a gene: 6. Germline-derived CDR1 and CDR2 are SGHTA and FQGTGA. Here the CDR3 DNA reads TGTGCCAGCAGCCTAGGACAGGTCCCCTACGAGCAGTACTTC. The encoded protein is CASSLGQVPYEQYF.

This chain connects TRBV5-1 to TRBJ2-5; tentatively, D is TRBD2 (6 bases). The length of the CDR3 is 15 residues. V lost 4 bases, J lost 3 bases, and 16 bases lay in between. Per germline, CDR1 SGHRS and CDR2 YFSETQ. The CDR3: CASSILGTREETQYF. DNA for the CDR3: TGCGCCAGCAGCATCCTCGGGACTCGGGAAGAGACCCAGTACTTC.

This chain connects TRBV5-1 to TRBJ2-7; 8 bases are a match to TRBD2. Germline values: CDR1 SGHRS, CDR2 YFSETQ. The CDR3 runs to 15 residues. V shed 3 bases, J shed 6 bases, and the junction held 11 bases outside the gene matches. This CDR3 is CASSSGLADIPEQYF. CDR3 coding DNA: TGCGCCAGCAGCTCCGGACTAGCAGATATTCCCGAGCAGTACTTC.

This chain uses TRBV15 with TRBJ1-2, with D possibly being TRBD1 (5 bases). CDR3 size: 14 residues. CDR1 is LNHNV, CDR2 YYDKDF, per germline (reference sequence). The ends were cut back, 5 bases at V and 2 bases at J, with 12 bases in the middle. CDR3 residues: CATSARTWNYGYTF. In DNA form, the CDR3 reads TGTGCCACCAGCGCCCGGACATGGAACTATGGCTACACCTTC.

The rearrangement uses TRBV27 and TRBJ1-2; TRBD1 matches at 8 bases. With V trimmed by 2 bases and J by 6 bases, 8 bases remained unmatched. Looked up from germline, CDR1 is MNHEY and CDR2 is SMNVEV (reference sequence). The CDR3 is 15 residues long. The CDR3 protein is CASSLGGQGIDGYTF. CDR3 sequence (DNA): TGTGCCAGCAGTTTAGGTGGACAGGGTATCGATGGCTACACCTTC.

The chain employs TRBV19 and TRBJ2-5, with TRBD1 matching 8 bases. The CDR3 has 16 amino acids. CDR1 is LNHDA, CDR2 SQIVND, per germline (reference sequence). J was trimmed by 3 bases and V by 4 bases; bases with no gene match: 10. Here the CDR3 DNA reads TGTGCCAGTAGTACCTTCGGCAGGGGGCGTAAAGAGACCCAGTACTTC. Its translation: CASSTFGRGRKETQYF. The entire variable domain, with the rest obtained from reference TRBV19 and TRBJ2-5, is as follows: DGGITQSPKYLFRKEGQNVTLSCEQNLNHDAMYWYRQDPGQGLRLIYYSQIVNDFQKGDIAEGYSVSREKKESFPLTVTSAQKNPTAFYLCASSTFGRGRKETQYFGPGTRLLVL.

The chain couples TRBV28 to TRBJ2-7; D is possibly TRBD1 (6 bases). Germline loops: CDR1 MDHEN, CDR2 SYDVKM. Trimming shortened V by 5 bases and J by 7 bases, and 15 bases separated the two germline ends. The CDR3 consists of 13 residues. The CDR3 coding sequence is TGTGCCAGCAGTCTGGGGACACCGGTTGAGCAGTACTTC. It yields the protein CASSLGTPVEQYF.

The chain employs TRBV27 and TRBJ1-6; D gene uncertain. V was trimmed by 8 bases and J by 5 bases, leaving 22 bases between them. Germline V lookup: CDR1 MNHEY, CDR2 SMNVEV (reference sequence). The CDR3 contains 17 residues. CDR3 sequence (DNA): TGTGCCAGCTCGTCGGAGGCCGACCCATTGAATAATTCACCCCTCCACTTT. Translating it yields CASSSEADPLNNSPLHF.

The CDR3 coding sequence is TGTGCCAGCAGCTTAGGACAGGGGACCTACAATGAGCAGTTCTTC. Its protein is CASSLGQGTYNEQFF. The V and J genes are TRBV11-3 and TRBJ2-1; 8 bases are a match to TRBD1. Germline CDR1 SGHNT, CDR2 YENEEA. The trim removed 1 base at V and 2 bases at J, leaving 1 base unmatched. The CDR3 has 15 amino acids. The variable domain in full, with the rest retrieved from reference TRBV11-3 and TRBJ2-1, is EAGVVQSPRYKIIEKKQPVAFWCNPISGHNTLYWYLQNLGQGPELLIRYENEEAVDDSQLPKDRFSAERLKGVDSTLKIQPAELGDSAVYLCASSLGQGTYNEQFFGPGTRLTVL.

CDR3 sequence (DNA): TGCAGTGCAACGGGCACTGAAGCTTTCTTT. This translates into CSATGTEAFF. The chain combines TRBV20-1 with TRBJ1-1; no clear D gene. V was clipped by 6 bases and J by 4 bases, with 6 bases between them. The CDR3 sequence is 10 residues long. Germline lookup yields CDR1 DFQATT and CDR2 SNEGSKA (reference sequence).

In this sample, this clone turned up a few times. The gene calls are TRBV30 and TRBJ1-6; possibly TRBD1 for D (6 bases). The V gene lost 1 base and the J gene lost 9 bases, with 16 bases spanning the gap. The CDR3 contains 15 residues. The germline V gene has CDR1 GTSNPN and CDR2 SVGIG (reference sequence). CDR3 amino acids: CAWSASTGYGSPLHF. The CDR3 DNA sequence: TGTGCCTGGAGTGCCTCTACAGGGTATGGTTCACCCCTCCACTTT.

J is TRBJ1-2 and V is TRBV9; 7 nucleotides match TRBD1. V lost 3 bases to trimming and J lost 8 bases; unmatched junction nucleotides: 10. CDR1 and CDR2 from the germline V gene are SGDLS and YYNGEE. This CDR3 has 14 residues. The CDR3 loop is CASSARNRGDGYTF. Here the CDR3 DNA reads TGTGCCAGCAGCGCCCGAAACAGGGGCGACGGCTACACCTTC.

V usage is TRBV9 and J usage is TRBJ1-6; maybe TRBD1 (5 bases). Trimming stripped 0 bases from V and 6 bases from J, with 10 bases between. Germline V CDR1 and CDR2: SGDLS, YYNGEE. The CDR3 is 15 residues long. The CDR3 coding sequence is TGTGCCAGCAGCGTAGGCGGGGGAGGTAATTCACCCCTCCACTTT. Its translation: CASSVGGGGNSPLHF.

The chain is built from TRBV3-1 (or the pseudogene TRBV3-2) and TRBJ2-3; 11 positions match TRBD2. The CDR3 length is 16 residues. V shed 4 bases, J shed 6 bases, and the junction held 9 bases outside the gene matches. Germline V gene lookup returns CDR1 LGHDT and CDR2 YNNKEL (reference sequence). The CDR3 sequence: CASSLATSGMIDTQYF. In DNA, the CDR3 is TGTGCCAGCAGCCTGGCGACTAGCGGGATGATTGATACGCAGTATTTT.

The chain links TRBV5-4 to TRBJ1-2; no definite D call. Trimming took off 4 bases at V and 5 bases at J, with 12 bases between the two ends. Germline CDR1 and CDR2: SGHNT and YYREEE (reference sequence). This CDR3 contains 13 residues. This CDR3 is CASSQGGWYGYTF. CDR3 sequence (DNA): TGTGCCAGCAGCCAAGGAGGTTGGTATGGCTACACCTTC.

This clone came up a few times. V is TRBV4-1 and J is TRBJ2-1, with D perhaps matching TRBD1 (5 bases). Germline V gene lookup returns CDR1 MGHRA and CDR2 YSYEKL. The V and J ends lost 3 bases and 5 bases respectively, with 11 bases between them. The CDR3 is 14 amino acids. The CDR3 here is CASSQTRVNNEQFF. CDR3 bases: TGCGCCAGCAGCCAGACCAGGGTAAACAATGAGCAGTTCTTC.

In its sample, this clone was seen a few times. The J gene is TRBJ1-1, the V gene TRBV6-2 or TRBV6-3; maybe TRBD1 (6 bases). CDR3 size: 13 residues. The germline V gene encodes CDR1 MNHEY and CDR2 SVGEGT. With 6 bases removed from V and 1 base from J, the gap between germline ends came to 9 bases. CDR3 nucleotides: TGTGCCAGCAGCCCCAGGGGGAACACTGAAGCTTTCTTT. Residues: CASSPRGNTEAFF.

The chain links TRBV11-1 to TRBJ1-1; 7 bases line up with TRBD1. The germline gives CDR1 SGHAT, CDR2 FQDESV (reference sequence). The CDR3 length is 14 residues. The junction had 7 bases not matched to a gene; V was cut back by 5 bases and J by 4 bases. The CDR3 is CASSPDRYSTEAFF. DNA for the CDR3: TGTGCCAGCAGCCCGGACAGGTACTCCACTGAAGCTTTCTTT.

This chain connects TRBV19 to TRBJ2-3; 10 nucleotides match TRBD1. This CDR3 spans 16 amino acids. Germline CDR1 reads LNHDA; CDR2 reads SQIVND (reference sequence). The V and J ends lost 6 bases and 1 base, in that order; junction bases with no gene match: 7. The CDR3 region has the DNA TGTGCCAGTAGCCGCTCGGACAGGGGGGGCACAGATACGCAGTATTTT. This sequence encodes CASSRSDRGGTDTQYF.